The 15 T cell receptor beta chains in this list originate from one sample, sequenced in a study of T cells in Graves' hyperthyroidism and ophthalmopathy. Amplified TCR beta CDR3 regions came from RNA transcripts. A set of HTBI primers served as the primers for a first-round RT-PCR of the TCR CDR3. From the multiplex PCR reads, TCRdb called clonotypes with MiXCR, one entry per CDR3 protein. This sample yields around 350,000 distinct CDR3 sequences, of which about 19% are seen a single time; 3% to 4.5% belongs to the top ten. The sequencing input was blood. The source of these receptors is a woman between 18 and 29 years old with Graves' hyperthyroidism.

There are many counts of this clonotype. The chain employs TRBV6-5 and TRBJ2-7; 7 nucleotides agree with TRBD2. Trimming cost V 0 bases and J 3 bases; bases outside gene matches: 5. CDR3 length equals 15 residues. Germline V CDR1 and CDR2: MNHEY, SVGAGI. The DNA for the CDR3 is TGTGCCAGCAGTTACTCAAGCGGGGTGAGCTACGAGCAGTACTTC. This translates into CASSYSSGVSYEQYF.

This clonotype was counted at least ten times. The V gene is TRBV11-2, the J gene TRBJ2-7; no reliable D call. Germline V CDR1 and CDR2: SGHAT, FQNNGV. With 1 base removed from V and 9 bases from J, the gap between germline ends came to 16 bases. The CDR3 length is 14 residues. CDR3 residues: CASSLGAGPSGQYF. CDR3 nucleotides: TGTGCCAGCAGCTTAGGAGCAGGCCCTTCGGGGCAGTACTTC. The variable domain in full, with the rest retrieved from reference TRBV11-2 and TRBJ2-7, is EAGVAQSPRYKIIEKRQSVAFWCNPISGHATLYWYQQILGQGPKLLIQFQNNGVVDDSQLPKDRFSAERLKGVDSTLKIQPAKLEDSAVYLCASSLGAGPSGQYFGPGTRLTVT.

Many counts were recorded for this clonotype. A much bigger clone sits one base away, suggesting this may be a read error. The chain has TRBV5-1 and TRBJ2-5; 8 nucleotides align to TRBD2. Germline V gene sequence: CDR1 SGHRS, CDR2 YFSETQ. The CDR3 loop spans 12 amino acids. CDR3 nucleotides: TGTGCCAGCAGCTTAGCGGGGGAGACCCAGTACTTC. It codes for CASSLAGETQYF. The complete variable domain, with remaining parts taken from reference TRBV5-1 and TRBJ2-5, reads KAGVTQTPRYLIKTRGQQVTLSCSPISGHRSVSWYQQTPGQGLQFLFEYFSETQRNKGNFPGRFSGRQFSNSRSEMNVSTLELGDSALYLCASSLAGETQYFGPGTRLLVL.

This clonotype was seen at least ten times. This chain uses TRBV7-9 with TRBJ1-2; 8 bases are shared with TRBD1. CDR1 is SEHNR, CDR2 FQNEAQ, per germline (reference sequence). Trimming removed 5 bases from V and 3 bases from J; junction bases left unmatched: 8. This CDR3 is 15 amino acids long. The CDR3 sequence is CASSRDRGDYYGYTF. The DNA of the CDR3 is TGTGCCAGCAGCCGAGACAGGGGAGATTACTATGGCTACACCTTC.

Only a few counts were recorded for this clonotype. The chain recombines TRBV28 with TRBJ2-3; D is perhaps TRBD1 (6 bases). Deletions cut 7 bases from V and 4 bases from J, with 18 bases between. The CDR3 consists of 15 residues. Germline V gene lookup returns CDR1 MDHEN and CDR2 SYDVKM. CDR3 sequence reads: CASIAKAGAADTQYF. The DNA of the CDR3 is TGTGCCAGCATCGCGAAGGCAGGGGCGGCAGATACGCAGTATTTT.

This clonotype has at least ten counts. The chain uses TRBV11-1 and TRBJ2-5, with 9 bases aligning to TRBD2. After removal of 4 bases from V and 2 bases from J, the junction contained 20 bases not matched to a gene. Germline CDR1 reads SGHAT; CDR2 reads FQDESV (reference sequence). This CDR3 has 20 residues. The CDR3 region is CASSSSHAAGGYGVQETQYF. For the CDR3, the DNA is TGTGCCAGCAGCTCATCTCACGCGGCGGGGGGGTATGGTGTACAAGAGACCCAGTACTTC.

This clonotype was seen ten or more times. V and J are TRBV2 and TRBJ1-5; D call uncertain. This CDR3 is 17 amino acids long. V was clipped by 1 base and J by 1 base, with 14 bases between them. CDR1 SNHLY and CDR2 FYNNEI come from the germline V gene. CDR3 bases: TGTGCCAGCAGTGAAGATTCGGGGTGGAGAAGCAATCAGCCCCAGCATTTT. As protein: CASSEDSGWRSNQPQHF.

V and J are TRBV29-1 and TRBJ2-5; TRBD1 is a possible D gene (6 bases). V lost 0 bases to trimming and J lost 3 bases, with 11 bases between them. CDR3 size: 14 residues. Germline V gene data show CDR1 as SQVTM and CDR2 as ANQGSEA. In nucleotides, the CDR3 is TGCAGCGTTGAAGACGGACAGAGCAAAGAGACCCAGTACTTC. Protein sequence: CSVEDGQSKETQYF.

This clonotype was found many times. The J gene is TRBJ1-1, the V gene TRBV7-9, with TRBD1 as a possible D gene (5 bases). The V gene lost 3 bases and the J gene lost 4 bases, with 15 bases spanning the gap. The germline V gene has CDR1 SEHNR and CDR2 FQNEAQ (reference sequence). CDR3 length equals 15 residues. DNA of the CDR3: TGTGCCAGCAGCTTTAGGGGAGGGAGTGCCACTGAAGCTTTCTTT. This sequence encodes CASSFRGGSATEAFF.

Many counts were recorded for this clonotype. V is TRBV12-3 or TRBV12-4 and J is TRBJ2-2, with 13 bases lining up with TRBD2. The V and J ends lost 7 bases and 5 bases, in that order; junction bases with no gene match: 4. This CDR3 is 15 amino acids long. CDR3 amino acids: CASKPTSGGTGELFF. The CDR3 DNA reads TGTGCCAGCAAACCGACTAGCGGGGGGACCGGGGAGCTGTTTTTT.

This clonotype showed up many times. The V and J genes are TRBV12-5 and TRBJ2-2; 8 nucleotides match TRBD1. Germline CDR1 LGHNT, CDR2 FRNRAP. V shed 6 bases, J shed 6 bases, and the junction held 3 bases outside the gene matches. The CDR3 extends over 13 amino acids. CDR3 amino acids: CASGAGGPGELFF. Here the CDR3 DNA reads TGTGCTAGTGGGGCAGGGGGCCCCGGGGAGCTGTTTTTT.

At least ten counts were recorded for this clonotype. The rearrangement joins TRBV27 to TRBJ1-1; weak D call: TRBD1 (5 bases). Trimming stripped 2 bases from V and 1 base from J, with 11 bases between. Germline V gives CDR1 MNHEY, CDR2 SMNVEV (reference sequence). This CDR3 has 15 residues. CDR3 residues: CASSLSSGGNTEAFF. DNA of the CDR3: TGTGCCAGCAGTTTAAGTTCGGGGGGGAACACTGAAGCTTTCTTT.

Ten or more counts support this clonotype. The V gene is TRBV29-1, the J gene TRBJ2-5; TRBD2 matches 8 bases. Per the germline V gene, CDR1 is SQVTM and CDR2 is ANQGSEA. CDR3 length: 15 residues. Trimming took 7 bases from V and 5 from J; bases not matched to a gene: 15. CDR3 amino acids: CSAPGGQGNFETQYF. The CDR3 coding sequence is TGCAGCGCCCCGGGGGGGCAGGGGAATTTTGAGACCCAGTACTTC.

In this sample, this clonotype turned up many times. This chain connects TRBV12-3 or TRBV12-4 to TRBJ2-7; D gene ambiguous. The CDR3 extends over 15 amino acids. The V end lost 2 bases, the J end lost 6 bases, and 17 bases lay between the germline ends. The chain's CDR3 is CASSLRAPESSEQYF. The CDR3 bases are TGTGCCAGCAGTTTAAGGGCCCCCGAATCTTCCGAGCAGTACTTC.

This clonotype was counted ten times or more. V gene TRBV6-1 combines with J gene TRBJ2-5, with D perhaps matching TRBD1 (6 bases). The CDR3 spans 13 residues. Per germline, CDR1 MNHNS and CDR2 SASEGT. V was trimmed by 8 bases and J by 3 bases, leaving 13 bases between them. The CDR3, as DNA: TGTGCCAGCTCCCCGGGACACAAAGAGACCCAGTACTTC. This sequence encodes CASSPGHKETQYF.